This T cell receptor beta chain is drawn from a study of PD-L1 blockade in urothelial cancer. Looking at the study overall: Dosed intravenously at 1,200 mg every 3 weeks, atezolizumab was initiated by patients at some point between 2014 and 2016. Patients' prior chemotherapy regimens numbered 0 to 3. Most of the 29 patients were men whose urothelial cancer was bladder-origin.

This clone was counted between two and nine times. Its antigen is as yet unknown. Documented time point: pretreatment peripheral blood. Method: immunoSEQ multiplex PCR; TCRdb's copy keeps in-frame clones and lacks some. The sample has some 90,000 clones; more than 80% are singletons. The study, taken as a whole, reports: At 3 weeks on treatment, tumor-associated clones expanded more with durable benefit.

This sample comprised PBMCs, obtained around atezolizumab (anti-PD-L1) treatment. The clonotype was recovered from a woman of 80 years or more with urothelial cancer.

CDR3 DNA sequence: TGTGCCAGCAGCTTAGTAAGCGGGAGGGCCTACGAGCAGTACTTC. Translation: CASSLVSGRAYEQYF. V usage is TRBV7-9 and J usage is TRBJ2-7; 10 bases are a match to TRBD2. The germline V gene has CDR1 SEHNR and CDR2 FQNEAQ (reference sequence). The CDR3 runs 15 residues. V shed 1 base and J 2 bases; nucleotides not matched to a gene: 2.